The text below deals with one T cell receptor (beta chain). Its target is unknown. This sample was included in a study of shared clonotypes between healthy human individuals. Regarding the study as a whole: With a few donors compared, 5% to 5.5% of naive CD4 clonotypes were shared. In general, naive subsets displayed greater estimated richness than memory subsets did. The generation probabilities recorded for non-shared clonotypes fell below those of clonotypes shared by all four donors.

Some clones are missing from TCRdb's copy, which holds only in-frame ones; the method was immunoSEQ multiplex PCR. The sample has around 2,000,000 clones, roughly 94% seen once. The V and J ends lost 2 bases and 7 bases, in that order; junction bases with no gene match: 3. The germline V gene encodes CDR1 SGHRS and CDR2 YFSETQ. The CDR3 runs to 13 residues. The source material was naive CD4+ T cells sorted from blood. Subset specified: CD45RA+ positively selected. This chain joins TRBV5-1 and TRBJ2-1; 7 bases are a match to TRBD1. The sequence was collected from a man younger than 35 in good health. CDR3 sequence reads: CASSFLTGNEQFF. In DNA form, the CDR3 reads TGCGCCAGCAGCTTCCTGACAGGGAATGAGCAGTTCTTC.